The subject of this entry is one T cell receptor (beta chain). The V and J ends lost 3 bases and 8 bases respectively, with 7 bases between them. The CDR3 spans 11 residues. Germline loops: CDR1 SGHVS, CDR2 FNYEAQ. The sample is drawn from a study of blood T cell repertoires in COVID-19. Study information: Researchers got acute and convalescent COVID-19 samples from the United States, Italy and Spain. From T cells, B-cell-depleted T cells, or PBMCs came the material, which was cDNA or gDNA.

The authors' processing: Reference gene primer amplification in the assay estimated nucleated cell counts. This table comes from immunoSEQ multiplex PCR, and its TCRdb copy is limited to in-frame clones, with some not included. The DNA gave D and trimming, while V, J and clone size come from that table. The sample has just over 650,000 clones, approximately 90% seen once; the top ten hold under 0.3%. Sequencing was performed on peripheral blood. This TCR came from a woman aged 18-30 years with acute or convalescent COVID-19. The V call is TRBV7-6, the J call TRBJ1-1; D is unclear. CDR3 DNA: TGTGCCAGCAGCTTTAAGCCCGAAGCTTTCTTT. Protein: CASSFKPEAFF.